Listed below are T cell receptor beta chains from one sample, sequenced in a study of T cell changes during pregnancy in multiple sclerosis. Method: immunoSEQ multiplex PCR; TCRdb's copy keeps in-frame clones and lacks some. Of roughly 80,000 clones in the sample, approximately 92% were seen once. The sample consisted of peripheral blood, taken in the first trimester of pregnancy. These TCRs come from a female donor with multiple sclerosis, enrolled in a pregnancy study. Both conserved end residues are part of each CDR3. A D gene is named only where the DNA matches it firmly. The size of a clone is reported for some rows only, either as once, few or many, or as a class for expanded clones.

abundance	v_gene	d_gene	j_gene	CDR3aa	CDR3nt
few	TRBV2	TRBD2	TRBJ2-2	CASRGAGRNTGELFF	TGTGCCAGCAGGGGAGCGGGAAGGAACACCGGGGAGCTGTTTTTT
.	TRBV7-7	.	TRBJ2-1	CASSLLESSYNEQFF	TGTGCCAGCAGCTTACTGGAGAGCTCCTACAATGAGCAGTTCTTC
.	TRBV18	TRBD1	TRBJ2-7	CASSPGPGQGASSYEQYF	TGTGCCAGCTCACCAGGGCCGGGACAGGGGGCTAGCTCCTACGAGCAGTACTTC
.	TRBV2	.	TRBJ1-2	CASSGQIILYGYTF	TGTGCCAGCAGTGGGCAGATAATCCTCTATGGCTACACCTTC
.	TRBV6-5	TRBD1	TRBJ1-1	CASSYSDRGRAEAFF	TGTGCCAGCAGTTACTCGGACAGGGGTAGGGCTGAAGCTTTCTTT
once	TRBV6-6	.	TRBJ1-5	CASSLRKGVNQPQHF	TGTGCCAGCAGTTTGCGAAAGGGAGTAAATCAGCCCCAGCATTTT
.	TRBV10-3	.	TRBJ1-2	CAIWDIYGYTF	TGTGCCATCTGGGACATTTATGGCTACACCTTC
.	TRBV7-2	TRBD2	TRBJ2-3	CASSSLPGLARGDTQYF	TGTGCCAGCAGCTCCCTCCCGGGACTAGCAAGGGGAGATACGCAGTATTTT
.	TRBV29-1	TRBD1	TRBJ2-3	CSVMGQSIPQSPTDTQYF	TGCAGCGTGATGGGACAGTCGATACCACAAAGCCCCACAGATACGCAGTATTTT
.	TRBV5-4	TRBD1	TRBJ1-6	CASRSGQFSPLHF	TGTGCCAGCAGGTCGGGACAGTTTTCACCCCTCCACTTT
.	TRBV27	.	TRBJ1-1	CASSLSGLNTEAFF	TGTGCCAGCAGTTTGTCGGGGTTGAACACTGAAGCTTTCTTT
once	TRBV27	TRBD1	TRBJ1-4	CASSSWTGNEKLFF	TGTGCCAGCTCCAGTTGGACAGGGAATGAAAAACTGTTTTTT
.	TRBV10-3	TRBD2	TRBJ2-3	CAISALAASTDTQYF	TGTGCCATCAGTGCGCTAGCGGCTAGCACAGATACGCAGTATTTT
.	TRBV9	.	TRBJ1-1	CASSVFPGLNTEAFF	TGTGCCAGCAGCGTTTTTCCAGGGCTGAACACTGAAGCTTTCTTT
.	TRBV5-1	.	TRBJ2-7	CASSLAHSGPATYEQYF	TGCGCCAGCAGCTTGGCGCATTCAGGGCCTGCCACCTACGAGCAGTACTTC
.	TRBV2	TRBD2	TRBJ2-1	CASNRLASGSLHNEQFF	TGTGCCAGCAATCGGTTAGCTAGCGGGAGTCTGCACAATGAGCAGTTCTTC
.	TRBV9	TRBD2	TRBJ2-1	CASSVAASGLNEQFF	TGTGCCAGCAGCGTAGCGGCTAGCGGTCTCAATGAGCAGTTCTTC
few	TRBV19	TRBD1	TRBJ1-1	CAGRTGLEAFF	TGTGCCGGGAGGACAGGGTTGGAAGCTTTCTTT
.	TRBV28	.	TRBJ2-1	CASSFSGGKNEQFF	TGTGCCAGCAGTTTTTCTGGGGGCAAAAATGAGCAGTTCTTC
once	TRBV28	TRBD1	TRBJ1-1	CASSPQGMNTEAFF	TGTGCCAGCAGTCCACAGGGGATGAACACTGAAGCTTTCTTT
.	TRBV5-5	.	TRBJ2-7	CASSLGAGPYEQYF	TGTGCCAGCAGCTTGGGGGCAGGTCCCTACGAGCAGTACTTC
.	TRBV19	.	TRBJ1-2	CASSTTGANYGYTF	TGTGCCAGTAGCACGACAGGAGCTAACTATGGCTACACCTTC
.	TRBV4-1	TRBD1	TRBJ1-4	CASSPQGAWEKLFF	TGCGCCAGCAGCCCACAGGGGGCATGGGAAAAACTGTTTTTT
once	TRBV30	.	TRBJ1-1	CAWSQGNEAFF	TGTGCCTGGAGCCAGGGAAATGAAGCTTTCTTT